This TCR beta chain was recorded in a study of cytomegalovirus exposure and HLA in healthy donors. Primers included in the PCR were 60 Vbeta and 13 Jbeta primers. The data were produced by immunoSEQ multiplex PCR, yet TCRdb's version contains in-frame clones alone and is incomplete. The sample holds over 150,000 clones, around 75% seen once. Germline CDR1 GTSNPN, CDR2 SVGIG (reference sequence). The J segment lost 8 bases and the V segment lost 2 bases, leaving 5 bases of the junction unmatched. CDR3 length: 13 residues. The receptor's source is a man aged 18 to 30 in good health and CMV-seronegative. The sample consisted of PBMCs. The genes are TRBV30 and TRBJ2-1; 8 positions match TRBD2. The CDR3 protein is CAWSRASGYEQFF. As DNA, the CDR3 is TGTGCCTGGAGTAGGGCTAGCGGGTATGAGCAGTTCTTC.